This T cell receptor beta chain appears in the sequencing data of a study of Ad26.COV2.S vaccination and SARS-CoV-2 variants. Study details: Ad26.COV2.S was injected intramuscularly once or twice, 56 days apart. General study findings and limits: Total T cell responses were possibly underestimated by TCR breadth and depth analyses.

This clone occurred once. Its cognate antigen is unknown. Trimming cost V 2 bases and J 1 base, with 5 bases left between them. The CDR3 has 13 amino acids. The V gene's germline CDR1 is SGHAT and CDR2 FQDESV (reference sequence). Treatment indicated: approximately 18 received Ad26.COV2.S at low or high dose, single or two shots; about 5 received placebo; per-sample allocation not given. Specimen acquisition occurred on day 63 following the initial vaccine or placebo injection. Within Boston, the person who donated was an adult of 18-55 years. The study used a vaccine consisting of an Ad26 vector that expressed Wuhan-strain SARS-CoV-2 spike. Measured with immunoSEQ multiplex PCR; TCRdb has only the in-frame clones, and not every one. The profile shows over 250,000 clones, around 87% of them singletons.

The sequencing used peripheral blood, collected in a trial of Ad26.COV2.S vaccine versus placebo. This sequence joins TRBV11-1 and TRBJ2-5; D remains unclear. The sequence came from a person aged 18-60 years who received the Ad26.COV2.S COVID-19 vaccine or a placebo. In DNA form, the CDR3 reads TGTGCCAGCAGCTTAATGCTCCAAGAGACCCAGTACTTC. This encodes CASSLMLQETQYF.